There are a few counts of the clone carrying this TCR beta chain. The antigen remains undetermined. The sample comes from a study of T cells in Graves' hyperthyroidism and ophthalmopathy. General study findings and limits: Stable hyperthyroidism was told apart from ophthalmopathy by a model built on 13 V-J features.

Germline assignment: CDR1 LNHDA and CDR2 SQIVND (reference sequence). The junction had 7 bases not matched to a gene; V was cut back by 3 bases and J by 1 base. The CDR3 is 16 residues long. Across 18 months, stable Graves' hyperthyroidism was marked by no progression to ophthalmopathy. Template material for amplifying TCR beta CDR3 regions consisted of RNA transcripts. In the first-round RT-PCR of the TCR CDR3, the HTBI primer set was used. TCRdb fed the multiplex PCR reads into MiXCR, producing one record per CDR3 protein. This sample has about 740,000 distinct CDR3 sequences; about 14% occur once, and the top ten carry about 10%.

V usage is TRBV19 and J usage is TRBJ2-7, with 9 bases identical to TRBD2. This TCR was sampled from a woman aged 18-29 years with Graves' hyperthyroidism. The sequencing input was blood. The CDR3: CASSIEALAGSYEQYF. The CDR3 DNA reads TGTGCCAGTAGTATTGAGGCTCTAGCGGGATCCTACGAGCAGTACTTC.